This T cell receptor beta chain is from a study of blood T cell repertoires in COVID-19. Repertoires were generated with immunoSEQ multiplex PCR, while TCRdb's copy carries only in-frame clones and drops some. The repertoire holds 70,000 to 75,000 clones, with around 81% as singletons. The germline CDR1 and CDR2 sequences are MDHEN and SYDVKM. V lost 2 bases to trimming and J lost 3 bases, with 11 bases between them. The CDR3 has 14 amino acids. This chain connects TRBV28 to TRBJ2-7; the D gene is possibly TRBD1 (5 bases). This receptor was obtained from a woman in her seventies with acute or convalescent COVID-19. The sequencing sample was made of peripheral blood. The CDR3 reads CASSLGAVLYEQYF. The CDR3 DNA is TGTGCCAGCAGTTTAGGGGCAGTGCTCTACGAGCAGTACTTC.